This passage covers 17 T cell receptor beta chains from one sample sequenced in a study of monozygotic twins with inflammatory bowel disease. TCRdb re-called the 5' RACE reads; one entry per CDR3 protein, DNA not given. This sample's table reports 200,000 to 250,000 distinct CDR3 sequences. Specimen: blood. Every receptor here comes from a human donor with ulcerative colitis or Crohn's disease, or a healthy co-twin of an affected twin (not recorded which).

The rearrangement joins TRBV5-1 to TRBJ1-6; TCRdb lists TRBD1, though no DNA is available to test this call. The CDR3 consists of 23 residues. Germline V gives CDR1 SGHRS, CDR2 YFSETQ. The CDR3 here is CASSLAPFLLDRGGLGNNSPLHF.

The J gene is TRBJ2-7, the V gene TRBV14. CDR3 length: 12 residues. Germline V gene data show CDR1 as SGHDN and CDR2 as FVKESK. CDR3 protein: CASSQDSYEQYF.

The chain uses TRBV29-1 and TRBJ2-7; with no DNA, the TCRdb D assignment of TRBD1 cannot be verified. Germline CDR1 reads SQVTM; CDR2 reads ANQGSEA. The CDR3 has 13 amino acids. CDR3 region: CSAGRGVSYEQYF.

The CDR3 loop is CASQTQGQYEQYF. The chain recombines TRBV2 with TRBJ2-7; TCRdb selects TRBD1, and the lack of DNA leaves this call unchecked. CDR3 length: 13 amino acids. Germline assignment: CDR1 SNHLY and CDR2 FYNNEI. The full variable domain, with the rest looked up from reference TRBV2 and TRBJ2-7, is EPEVTQTPSHQVTQMGQEVILRCVPISNHLYFYWYRQILGQKVEFLVSFYNNEISEKSEIFDDQFSVERPDGSNFTLKIRSTKLEDSAMYFCASQTQGQYEQYFGPGTRLTVT.

Here the CDR3 reads CASSSSAGGYGYTF. V is TRBV5-1 and J is TRBJ1-2; there is no DNA to check the TCRdb D call of TRBD1. Germline values: CDR1 SGHRS, CDR2 YFSETQ. The CDR3 loop spans 14 amino acids.

The V gene is TRBV2, the J gene TRBJ2-2; the D call from TCRdb, TRBD1, cannot be confirmed without DNA. Germline V gene lookup returns CDR1 SNHLY and CDR2 FYNNEI. CDR3 length: 14 residues. CDR3 loop: CASSAGQRIGELFF.

The gene calls are TRBV12-3 or TRBV12-4 and TRBJ2-6. The length of the CDR3 is 15 residues. CDR3 residues: CASGYVGSGANVLTF.

The rearrangement joins TRBV19 to TRBJ2-5; lacking DNA, the TRBD1 call made by TCRdb goes unchecked. Germline V gene data show CDR1 as LNHDA and CDR2 as SQIVND (reference sequence). This CDR3 comprises 14 residues. The CDR3 is CASRPEGGSQTQYF. Together with reference TRBV19 and TRBJ2-5, the CDR3 gives the full variable domain: DGGITQSPKYLFRKEGQNVTLSCEQNLNHDAMYWYRQDPGQGLRLIYYSQIVNDFQKGDIAEGYSVSREKKESFPLTVTSAQKNPTAFYLCASRPEGGSQTQYFGPGTRLLVL.

V usage is TRBV5-1 and J usage is TRBJ2-3; TCRdb's assignment of TRBD2 cannot be checked, as there is no DNA. The CDR3 totals 13 residues. CDR1 is SGHRS and CDR2 is YFSETQ in the germline V gene. CDR3 amino acids: CASSYEEADTQYF. Variable domain in full (rest from reference TRBV5-1 and TRBJ2-3): KAGVTQTPRYLIKTRGQQVTLSCSPISGHRSVSWYQQTPGQGLQFLFEYFSETQRNKGNFPGRFSGRQFSNSRSEMNVSTLELGDSALYLCASSYEEADTQYFGPGTRLTVL.

The chain combines TRBV20-1 with TRBJ2-3; absent DNA, TCRdb's TRBD1 call cannot be checked. The CDR3 has 14 amino acids. Germline assignment: CDR1 DFQATT and CDR2 SNEGSKA (reference sequence). The CDR3 here is CSAPGTGGTDTQYF.

The J gene is TRBJ2-1, the V gene TRBV7-2; without DNA, the TCRdb call of TRBD2 cannot be checked. The germline V gene encodes CDR1 SGHTA and CDR2 FQGNSA. This CDR3 is 15 amino acids long. The CDR3: CASSLRSSGGNEQFF.

This rearrangement joins TRBV20-1 to TRBJ2-1; TCRdb indicates TRBD2, and absent DNA this call remains unverified. This CDR3 is built from 13 residues. Germline lookup yields CDR1 DFQATT and CDR2 SNEGSKA (reference sequence). This CDR3 reads CSATPGTRNEQFF.

CDR3 amino acids: CASRPDRANTGELFF. The chain carries TRBV12-3 or TRBV12-4 and TRBJ2-2; TCRdb reports TRBD1, a call that lacks DNA to check it against. The CDR3 has 15 amino acids.

The CDR3 reads CAWSELPGRTQYF. V is TRBV30 and J is TRBJ2-5; TCRdb outputs TRBD1, but without DNA this stays unchecked. The V gene's germline CDR1 is GTSNPN and CDR2 SVGIG (reference sequence). The CDR3 extends over 13 amino acids.

The chain joins TRBV20-1 to TRBJ2-7; TCRdb reports TRBD2, a call that lacks DNA to check it against. The CDR3 has 14 amino acids. Germline loops: CDR1 DFQATT, CDR2 SNEGSKA (reference sequence). CDR3 amino acids: CSARRTSGAYEQYF.

V is TRBV7-2 and J is TRBJ1-1; TCRdb designates TRBD1, a call that cannot be tested without DNA. The CDR3 totals 16 residues. Per germline, CDR1 SGHTA and CDR2 FQGNSA. The CDR3 protein is CASSLATGTAHTEAFF.

CDR3 sequence reads: CAWSPSLNEQFF. The rearrangement uses TRBV30 and TRBJ2-1; TCRdb lists TRBD2, though no DNA is available to test this call. Germline assignment: CDR1 GTSNPN and CDR2 SVGIG (reference sequence). There are 12 residues in the CDR3.